Below, 2 T cell receptor beta chains from the same sample are listed, as sequenced in a study of blood T cell repertoires in COVID-19. Sequencing used immunoSEQ multiplex PCR; TCRdb keeps in-frame clones, though not all of them. The sample has 130,000 or so clones, around four fifths seen once. Sequences were obtained from peripheral blood. Receptors were obtained from a man aged 55-75 years with active or convalescent COVID-19.

V is TRBV5-4 and J is TRBJ2-7; D might be TRBD1 (7 bases). The CDR3 is made up of 15 amino acids. Deletions cut 4 bases from V and 7 bases from J, with 21 bases between. In germline, CDR1 is SGHNT, CDR2 YYREEE (reference sequence). The CDR3: CASSQGGGRRSEQYF. As DNA, the CDR3 is TGTGCCAGCAGCCAGGGGGGTGGGAGGAGGAGTGAGCAGTACTTC.

The CDR3 region is CASSPRVTGGQETQYF. CDR3 DNA sequence: TGTGCCAGCTCACCACGGGTAACAGGGGGACAAGAGACCCAGTACTTC. The chain employs TRBV18 and TRBJ2-5, with 8 bases aligning to TRBD1. V shed 1 base and J 2 bases; nucleotides not matched to a gene: 6. CDR1 is KGHSH and CDR2 is LQKENI in the germline V gene. This CDR3 is 16 amino acids long.